The rows below give T cell receptor beta chains drawn from one sample of a study of blood T cell repertoires in COVID-19. The repertoire was sequenced with immunoSEQ multiplex PCR; TCRdb's copy has only in-frame clones and lacks some. The sample holds just over 60,000 clones; under 80% are singletons and the top ten take 15% to 20%. The sample was peripheral blood. The receptors were gathered from a man in his fifties or sixties with acute or convalescent COVID-19. Each CDR3 is given without its conserved first and last residue. Fields, in order: J gene, V gene, CDR3 protein.

j_gene: TRBJ2-5; v_gene: TRBV5-4; CDR3aa: ASSLAPIETQY
j_gene: TRBJ2-2; v_gene: TRBV7-2; CDR3aa: ASSFPERVFPGELF
j_gene: TRBJ2-1; v_gene: TRBV6-4; CDR3aa: ASSEEERDEQF
j_gene: TRBJ1-2; v_gene: TRBV24-1; CDR3aa: ATSDTRTGGVYGYT
j_gene: TRBJ2-7; v_gene: TRBV6-5; CDR3aa: ASSYSFHYEQY
j_gene: TRBJ2-1; v_gene: TRBV30; CDR3aa: AWRPRAVEQF
j_gene: TRBJ2-2; v_gene: TRBV5-6; CDR3aa: ASSRTGGVGELF
j_gene: TRBJ2-2; v_gene: TRBV7-2; CDR3aa: ASSLTSGMPGELF
j_gene: TRBJ1-2; v_gene: TRBV2; CDR3aa: ASKVRGNDGYT
j_gene: TRBJ1-6; v_gene: TRBV18; CDR3aa: ASSPSGLGNSPLH
j_gene: TRBJ1-2; v_gene: TRBV5-4; CDR3aa: ASSLGGTNYGYT
j_gene: TRBJ2-7; v_gene: TRBV7-9; CDR3aa: ASSLAGGYEQY
j_gene: TRBJ2-5; v_gene: TRBV7-9; CDR3aa: ASSWQGVKTQY
j_gene: TRBJ1-5; v_gene: TRBV14; CDR3aa: ASSQVHSQPQH
j_gene: TRBJ2-7; v_gene: TRBV7-9; CDR3aa: ASRKGTGETYEQY
j_gene: TRBJ1-6; v_gene: TRBV30; CDR3aa: AWSVSGISYNSPLH
j_gene: TRBJ2-1; v_gene: TRBV27; CDR3aa: ASSGGDGYNEQF
j_gene: TRBJ2-3; v_gene: TRBV6-5; CDR3aa: ATRVFGTDTQY
j_gene: TRBJ1-3; v_gene: TRBV10-3; CDR3aa: AISEGDGKVGNTIY
j_gene: TRBJ1-1; v_gene: TRBV6-5; CDR3aa: ASSYSAGNTEAF
j_gene: TRBJ1-2; v_gene: TRBV6-4; CDR3aa: ASSDFRGARNRNYGYT
j_gene: TRBJ2-1; v_gene: TRBV7-2; CDR3aa: ASSLAPSGRAGNEQF
j_gene: TRBJ1-1; v_gene: TRBV15; CDR3aa: ATSGVDRGTEAF
j_gene: TRBJ2-2; v_gene: TRBV5-5; CDR3aa: ASSSSGSRTGELF
j_gene: TRBJ2-5; v_gene: TRBV2; CDR3aa: ASSVGAMLGETQY
j_gene: TRBJ1-1; v_gene: TRBV7-8; CDR3aa: ASSRSTGWERTEAF
j_gene: TRBJ2-7; v_gene: TRBV6-5; CDR3aa: ASRDPGQGNEQY
j_gene: TRBJ2-7; v_gene: TRBV27; CDR3aa: ASSRSRDRSSYEQY
j_gene: TRBJ2-2; v_gene: TRBV30; CDR3aa: AWSVQGTGELF
j_gene: TRBJ2-7; v_gene: TRBV6-6; CDR3aa: ASSYGTTYEQY
j_gene: TRBJ2-2; v_gene: TRBV2; CDR3aa: ASSEEGVRGPLF
j_gene: TRBJ1-1; v_gene: TRBV5-1; CDR3aa: ASSSVRGPMNTEAF
j_gene: TRBJ1-5; v_gene: TRBV5-6; CDR3aa: ASSFWGGQPQH
j_gene: TRBJ2-2; v_gene: TRBV14; CDR3aa: ASSLFGQFANTGELF
j_gene: TRBJ1-5; v_gene: TRBV19; CDR3aa: ASSTGWSASNQPQH
j_gene: TRBJ2-7; v_gene: TRBV27; CDR3aa: ASSFSSGASYEQY
j_gene: TRBJ1-6; v_gene: TRBV5-1; CDR3aa: ASNLNAQGRNSPLH
j_gene: TRBJ2-7; v_gene: TRBV19; CDR3aa: ASSIAHFYEQY
j_gene: TRBJ1-2; v_gene: TRBV28; CDR3aa: ASTLQDRNYGYT
j_gene: TRBJ1-2; v_gene: TRBV19; CDR3aa: ASSTRTGGTYYGYT
j_gene: TRBJ2-1; v_gene: TRBV5-6; CDR3aa: ASSYSGRPYNEQF
j_gene: TRBJ1-1; v_gene: TRBV5-6; CDR3aa: ASSGQTNTEAF
j_gene: TRBJ2-1; v_gene: TRBV25-1; CDR3aa: ASSVILAGEGTYNEQF
j_gene: TRBJ2-7; v_gene: TRBV10-3; CDR3aa: AISELSSYEQY
j_gene: TRBJ1-6; v_gene: TRBV20-1; CDR3aa: SASLSEGNSPLH
j_gene: TRBJ1-2; v_gene: TRBV5-1; CDR3aa: ASSLDGQGLYGYT
j_gene: TRBJ2-5; v_gene: TRBV2; CDR3aa: ASSEIGRVRETQY
j_gene: TRBJ1-2; v_gene: TRBV19; CDR3aa: ASNGEFGRGNYGYT
j_gene: TRBJ2-1; v_gene: TRBV19; CDR3aa: ASNPRGGDYNEQF
j_gene: TRBJ2-1; v_gene: TRBV10-3; CDR3aa: AISDRNNEQF
j_gene: TRBJ1-1; v_gene: TRBV19; CDR3aa: ASSILSPHRELNTEAF
j_gene: TRBJ1-1; v_gene: TRBV9; CDR3aa: ASSVDTRNTEAF
j_gene: TRBJ2-6; v_gene: TRBV10-3; CDR3aa: AISIGTGTGANVLT